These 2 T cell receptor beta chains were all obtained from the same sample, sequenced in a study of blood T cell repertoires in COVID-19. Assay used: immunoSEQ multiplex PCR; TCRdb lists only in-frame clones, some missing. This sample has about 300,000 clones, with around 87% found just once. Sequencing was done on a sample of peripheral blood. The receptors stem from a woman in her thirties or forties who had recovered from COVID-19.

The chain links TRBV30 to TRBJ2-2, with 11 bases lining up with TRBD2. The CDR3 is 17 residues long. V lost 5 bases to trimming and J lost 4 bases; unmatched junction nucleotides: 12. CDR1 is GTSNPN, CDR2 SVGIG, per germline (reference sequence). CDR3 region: CAWGCIAGGPSTGELFF. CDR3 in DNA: TGTGCCTGGGGTTGTATAGCGGGGGGGCCGTCCACCGGGGAGCTGTTTTTT. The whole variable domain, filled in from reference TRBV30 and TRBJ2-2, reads SQTIHQWPATLVQPVGSPLSLECTVEGTSNPNLYWYRQAAGRGLQLLFYSVGIGQISSEVPQNLSASRPQDRQFILSSKKLLLSDSGFYLCAWGCIAGGPSTGELFFGEGSRLTVL.

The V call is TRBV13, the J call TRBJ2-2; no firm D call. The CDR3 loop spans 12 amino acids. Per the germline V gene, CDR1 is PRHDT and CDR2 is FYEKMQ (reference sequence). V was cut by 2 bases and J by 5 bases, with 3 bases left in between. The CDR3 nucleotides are TGTGCCAGCAGCTTAACAACCGGGGAGCTGTTTTTT. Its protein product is CASSLTTGELFF. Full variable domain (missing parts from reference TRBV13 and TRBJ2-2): AAGVIQSPRHLIKEKRETATLKCYPIPRHDTVYWYQQGPGQDPQFLISFYEKMQSDKGSIPDRFSAQQFSDYHSELNMSSLELGDSALYFCASSLTTGELFFGEGSRLTVL.